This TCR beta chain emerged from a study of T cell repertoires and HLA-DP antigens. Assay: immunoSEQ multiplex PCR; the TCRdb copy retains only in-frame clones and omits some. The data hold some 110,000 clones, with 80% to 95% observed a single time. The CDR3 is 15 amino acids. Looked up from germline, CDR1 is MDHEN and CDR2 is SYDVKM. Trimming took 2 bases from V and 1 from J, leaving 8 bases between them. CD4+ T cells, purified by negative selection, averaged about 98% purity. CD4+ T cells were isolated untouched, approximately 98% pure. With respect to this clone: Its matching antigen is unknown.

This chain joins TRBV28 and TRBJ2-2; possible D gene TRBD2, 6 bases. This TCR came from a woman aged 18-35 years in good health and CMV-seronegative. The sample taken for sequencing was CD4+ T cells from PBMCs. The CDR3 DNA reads TGTGCCAGCAGTTTAGGCGGGATGAACACCGGGGAGCTGTTTTTT. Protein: CASSLGGMNTGELFF.